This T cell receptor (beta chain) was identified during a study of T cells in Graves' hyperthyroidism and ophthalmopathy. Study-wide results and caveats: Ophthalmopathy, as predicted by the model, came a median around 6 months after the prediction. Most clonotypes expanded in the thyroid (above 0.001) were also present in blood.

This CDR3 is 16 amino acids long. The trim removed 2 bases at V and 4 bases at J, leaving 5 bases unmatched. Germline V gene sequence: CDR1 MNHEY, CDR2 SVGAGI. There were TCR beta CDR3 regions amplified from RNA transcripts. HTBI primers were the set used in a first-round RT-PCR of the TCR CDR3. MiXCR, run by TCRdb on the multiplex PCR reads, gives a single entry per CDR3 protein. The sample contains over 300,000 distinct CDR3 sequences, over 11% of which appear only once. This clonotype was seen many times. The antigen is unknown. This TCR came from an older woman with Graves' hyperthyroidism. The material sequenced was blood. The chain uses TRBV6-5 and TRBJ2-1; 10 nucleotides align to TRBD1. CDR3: CASSYPGTGVYNEQFF. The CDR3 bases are TGTGCCAGCAGTTACCCGGGGACAGGGGTTTACAATGAGCAGTTCTTC.